This T cell receptor beta chain is from a study of T cells in tumors after PD-1 blockade. Study summary: During anti-PD-1 treatment, some patients continued daily vismodegib 150 mg. Peripheral blood samples averaged 36,536 unique clonotypes and 100,000 to 130,000 templates. The study, taken as a whole, reports: About 45% of tumor TCR clonotypes were also found in blood.

Libraries were prepared by immunoSEQ multiplex PCR; TCRdb keeps only in-frame clonotypes and omits some of them. The repertoire holds around 60,000 clones, with about four fifths as singletons. The CDR3 is 13 residues long. Trimming took 6 bases from V and 0 from J, leaving 8 bases between them. Looked up from germline, CDR1 is LNHDA and CDR2 is SQIVND (reference sequence). On this clone: Its antigen is currently unknown.

The TCR sequence derives from a human donor with basal cell carcinoma. The genes are TRBV19 and TRBJ1-1, with D possibly being TRBD1 (5 bases). The source was PBMCs, collected before anti-PD-1 treatment. The CDR3 bases are TGTGCCAGTAGGGGGCAGCTGAACACTGAAGCTTTCTTT. Residues: CASRGQLNTEAFF.